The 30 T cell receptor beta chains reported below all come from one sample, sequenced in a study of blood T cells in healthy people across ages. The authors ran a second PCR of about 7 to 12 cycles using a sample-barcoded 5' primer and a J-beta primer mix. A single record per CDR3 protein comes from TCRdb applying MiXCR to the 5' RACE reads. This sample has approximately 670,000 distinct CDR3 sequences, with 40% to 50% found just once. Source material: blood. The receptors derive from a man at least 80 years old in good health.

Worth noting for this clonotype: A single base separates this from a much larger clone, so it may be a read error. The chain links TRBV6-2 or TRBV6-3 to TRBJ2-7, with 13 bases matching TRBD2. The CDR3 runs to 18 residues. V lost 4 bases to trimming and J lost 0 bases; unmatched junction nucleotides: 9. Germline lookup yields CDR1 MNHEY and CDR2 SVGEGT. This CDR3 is CASSSGLAGVPRSYEQYF. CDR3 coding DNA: TGTGCCAGCAGTTCAGGACTAGCGGGAGTGCCACGCTCCTACGAGCAGTACTTC.

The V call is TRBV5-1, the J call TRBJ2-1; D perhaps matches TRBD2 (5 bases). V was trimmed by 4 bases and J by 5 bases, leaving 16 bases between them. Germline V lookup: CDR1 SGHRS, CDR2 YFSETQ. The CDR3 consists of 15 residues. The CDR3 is CASSLLNGLHNEQFF. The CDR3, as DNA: TGCGCCAGCAGCCTCCTGAACGGACTTCACAATGAGCAGTTCTTC.

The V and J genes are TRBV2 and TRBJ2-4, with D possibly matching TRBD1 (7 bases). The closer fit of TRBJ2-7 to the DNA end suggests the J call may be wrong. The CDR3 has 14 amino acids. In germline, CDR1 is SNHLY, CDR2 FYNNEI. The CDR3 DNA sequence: TGTGCCAGCAGTGACGCGGGACAGTACAGCGAGCAGTACTTC. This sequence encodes CASSDAGQYSEQYF.

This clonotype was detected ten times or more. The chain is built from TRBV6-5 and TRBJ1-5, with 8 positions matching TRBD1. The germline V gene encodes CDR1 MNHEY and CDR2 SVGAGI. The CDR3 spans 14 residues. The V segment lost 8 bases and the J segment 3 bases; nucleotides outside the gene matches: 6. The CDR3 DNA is TGTGCCAGCGGAACAGGGGGATTCAATCAGCCCCAGCATTTT. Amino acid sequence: CASGTGGFNQPQHF.

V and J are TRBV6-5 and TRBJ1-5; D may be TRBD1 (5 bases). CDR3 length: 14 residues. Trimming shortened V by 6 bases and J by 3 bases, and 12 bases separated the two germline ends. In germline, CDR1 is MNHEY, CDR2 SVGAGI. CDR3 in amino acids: CASRRGGDNQPQHF. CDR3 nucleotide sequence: TGTGCCAGCAGGAGGGGCGGCGACAATCAGCCCCAGCATTTT.

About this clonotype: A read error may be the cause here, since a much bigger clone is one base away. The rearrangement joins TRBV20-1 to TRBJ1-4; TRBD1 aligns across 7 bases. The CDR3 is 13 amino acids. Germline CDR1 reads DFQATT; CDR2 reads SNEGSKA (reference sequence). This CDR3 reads CSTSGTVNEKLFF. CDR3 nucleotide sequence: TGCAGTACTAGTGGGACAGTTAATGAAAAACTGTTTTTT.

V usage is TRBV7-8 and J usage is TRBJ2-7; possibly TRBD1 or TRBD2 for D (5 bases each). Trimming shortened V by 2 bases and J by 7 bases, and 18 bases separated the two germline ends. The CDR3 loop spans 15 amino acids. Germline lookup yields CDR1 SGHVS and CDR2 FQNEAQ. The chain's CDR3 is CASSLFGANGMEQYF. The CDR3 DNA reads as TGTGCCAGCAGCTTATTCGGGGCTAACGGCATGGAGCAGTACTTC. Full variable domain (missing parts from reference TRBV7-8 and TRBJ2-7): GAGVSQSPRYKVAKRGQDVALRCDPISGHVSLFWYQQALGQGPEFLTYFQNEAQLDKSGLPSDRFFAERPEGSVSTLKIQRTQQEDSAVYLCASSLFGANGMEQYFGPGTRLTVT.

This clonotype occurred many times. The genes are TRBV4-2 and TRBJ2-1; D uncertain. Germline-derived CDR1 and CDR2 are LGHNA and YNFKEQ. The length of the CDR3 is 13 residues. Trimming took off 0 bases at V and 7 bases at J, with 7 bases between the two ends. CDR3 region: CASSQDWRNEQFF. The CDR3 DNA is TGTGCCAGCAGCCAAGATTGGAGAAATGAGCAGTTCTTC.

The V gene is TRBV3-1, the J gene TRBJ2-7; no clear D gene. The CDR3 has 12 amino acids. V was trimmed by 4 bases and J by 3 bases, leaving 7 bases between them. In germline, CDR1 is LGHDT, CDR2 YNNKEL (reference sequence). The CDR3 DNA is TGTGCCAGCAGCCTGTCTTTCTACGAGCAGTACTTC. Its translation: CASSLSFYEQYF.

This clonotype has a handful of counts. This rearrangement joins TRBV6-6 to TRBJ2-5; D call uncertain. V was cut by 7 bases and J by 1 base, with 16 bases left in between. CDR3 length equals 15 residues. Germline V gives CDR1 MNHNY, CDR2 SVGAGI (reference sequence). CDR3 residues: CASTKGRQTQETQYF. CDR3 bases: TGTGCCAGCACCAAGGGAAGGCAGACCCAAGAGACCCAGTACTTC.

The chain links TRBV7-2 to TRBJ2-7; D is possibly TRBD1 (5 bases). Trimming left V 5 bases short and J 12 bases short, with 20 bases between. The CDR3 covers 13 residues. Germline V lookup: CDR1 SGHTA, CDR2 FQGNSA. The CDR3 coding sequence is TGTGCCAGCAGCGGGCTTGGGGCGGCTCGCGGGTACTTC. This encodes CASSGLGAARGYF.

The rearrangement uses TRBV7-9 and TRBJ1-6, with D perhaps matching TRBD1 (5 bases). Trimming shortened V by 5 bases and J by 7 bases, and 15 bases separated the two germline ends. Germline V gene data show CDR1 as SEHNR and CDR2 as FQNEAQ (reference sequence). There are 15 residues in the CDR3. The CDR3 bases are TGTGCCAGCAGCCCCCAGGGTGGGATGAATTCACCCCTCCACTTT. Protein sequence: CASSPQGGMNSPLHF.

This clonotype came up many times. This CDR3 reads CASSLGASGTYEQYF. The CDR3 DNA reads as TGTGCCAGCAGCTTAGGGGCTAGCGGAACCTACGAGCAGTACTTC. The chain combines TRBV7-6 with TRBJ2-7; 7 bases are shared with TRBD2. V was pared by 1 base and J by 2 bases, with 5 bases of the junction left unmatched. Germline-derived CDR1 and CDR2 are SGHVS and FNYEAQ. This CDR3 region has 15 residues. The whole variable domain, filled in from reference TRBV7-6 and TRBJ2-7, reads GAGVSQSPRYKVTKRGQDVALRCDPISGHVSLYWYRQALGQGPEFLTYFNYEAQQDKSGLPNDRFSAERPEGSISTLTIQRTEQRDSAMYRCASSLGASGTYEQYFGPGTRLTVT.

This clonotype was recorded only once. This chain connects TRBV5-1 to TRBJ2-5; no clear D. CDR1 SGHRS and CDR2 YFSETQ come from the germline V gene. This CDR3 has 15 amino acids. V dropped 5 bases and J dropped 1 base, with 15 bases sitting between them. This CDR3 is CASSSAIATQETQYF. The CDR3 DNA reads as TGCGCCAGCAGTTCAGCGATAGCAACCCAAGAGACCCAGTACTTC.

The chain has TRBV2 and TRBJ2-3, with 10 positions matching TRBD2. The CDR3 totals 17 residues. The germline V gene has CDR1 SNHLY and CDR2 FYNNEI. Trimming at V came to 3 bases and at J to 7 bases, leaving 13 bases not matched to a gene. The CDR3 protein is CASSDPQRGGPPYTQYF. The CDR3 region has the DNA TGTGCCAGCAGTGACCCCCAGCGGGGGGGCCCCCCCTATACGCAGTATTTT.

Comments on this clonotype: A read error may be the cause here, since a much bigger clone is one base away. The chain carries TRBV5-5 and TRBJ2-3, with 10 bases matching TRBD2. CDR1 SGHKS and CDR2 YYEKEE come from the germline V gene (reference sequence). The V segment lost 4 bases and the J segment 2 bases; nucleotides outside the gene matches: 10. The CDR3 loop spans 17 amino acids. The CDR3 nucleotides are TGTGCCAGCAGCCCATGCCTTACTAGCGGGGTCACAGATACGCAGTATTTT. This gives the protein CASSPCLTSGVTDTQYF. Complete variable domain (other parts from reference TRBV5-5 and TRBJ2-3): DAGVTQSPTHLIKTRGQQVTLRCSPISGHKSVSWYQQVLGQGPQFIFQYYEKEERGRGNFPDRFSARQFPNYSSELNVNALLLGDSALYLCASSPCLTSGVTDTQYFGPGTRLTVL.

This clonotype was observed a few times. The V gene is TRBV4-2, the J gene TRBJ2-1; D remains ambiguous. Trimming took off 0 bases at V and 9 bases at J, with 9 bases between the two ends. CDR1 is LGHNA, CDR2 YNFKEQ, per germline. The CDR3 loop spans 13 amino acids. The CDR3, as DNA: TGTGCCAGCAGCCAAGATTCAGTTGGTGAGCAGTTCTTC. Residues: CASSQDSVGEQFF.

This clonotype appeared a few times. DNA of the CDR3: TGTGCCAGCAGCCCGGGGGGACGGAACCAAGAGACCCAGTACTTC. Residues: CASSPGGRNQETQYF. The rearrangement uses TRBV7-2 and TRBJ2-5, with 7 positions matching TRBD2. The CDR3 consists of 15 residues. CDR1 SGHTA and CDR2 FQGNSA come from the germline V gene. Germline trimming cut 5 bases from V and 0 bases from J; bases unmatched to any gene: 6.

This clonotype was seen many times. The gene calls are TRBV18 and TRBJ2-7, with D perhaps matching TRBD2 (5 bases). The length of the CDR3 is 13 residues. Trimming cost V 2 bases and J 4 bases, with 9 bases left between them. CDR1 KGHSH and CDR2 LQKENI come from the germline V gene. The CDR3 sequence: CASSPYGEYEQYF. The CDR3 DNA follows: TGTGCCAGCTCACCATACGGGGAGTACGAGCAGTACTTC.

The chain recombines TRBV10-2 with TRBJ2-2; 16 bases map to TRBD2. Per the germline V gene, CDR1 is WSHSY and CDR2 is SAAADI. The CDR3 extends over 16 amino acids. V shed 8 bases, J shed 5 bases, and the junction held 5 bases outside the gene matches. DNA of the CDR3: TGCGCCAGCGGGGGACTAGCGGGGGGGAAAACCGGGGAGCTGTTTTTT. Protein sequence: CASGGLAGGKTGELFF.

The CDR3 DNA is TGCAGCGTTGTGGTTTGGAGGGGGCAGACCCAGTACTTC. It encodes CSVVVWRGQTQYF. The rearrangement links TRBV29-1 to TRBJ2-7; possible D gene TRBD1, 7 bases. The DNA end is more similar to TRBJ2-5, so the J call may be wrong. The CDR3 is 13 residues long. Germline values: CDR1 SQVTM, CDR2 ANQGSEA.

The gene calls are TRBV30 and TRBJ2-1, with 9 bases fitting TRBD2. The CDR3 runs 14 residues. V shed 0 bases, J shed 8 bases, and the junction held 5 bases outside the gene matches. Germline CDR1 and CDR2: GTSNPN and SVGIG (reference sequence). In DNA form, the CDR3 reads TGTGCCTGGAGTGTCCAAGCGGGGGGACATGAGCAGTTCTTC. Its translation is CAWSVQAGGHEQFF.

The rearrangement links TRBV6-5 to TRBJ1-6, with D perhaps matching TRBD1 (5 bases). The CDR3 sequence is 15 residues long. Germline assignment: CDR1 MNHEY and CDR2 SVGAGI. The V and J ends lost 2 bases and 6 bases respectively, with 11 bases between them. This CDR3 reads CASSYGAALNSPLHF. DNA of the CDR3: TGTGCCAGCAGTTACGGGGCAGCGCTTAATTCACCCCTCCACTTT.

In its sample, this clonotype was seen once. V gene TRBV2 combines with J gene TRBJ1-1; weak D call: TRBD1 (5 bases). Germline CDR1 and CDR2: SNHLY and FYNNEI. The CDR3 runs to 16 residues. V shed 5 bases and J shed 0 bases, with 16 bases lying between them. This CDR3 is CASSSKGVEMNTEAFF. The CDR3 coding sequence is TGTGCCAGCAGTTCTAAAGGGGTTGAAATGAACACTGAAGCTTTCTTT.

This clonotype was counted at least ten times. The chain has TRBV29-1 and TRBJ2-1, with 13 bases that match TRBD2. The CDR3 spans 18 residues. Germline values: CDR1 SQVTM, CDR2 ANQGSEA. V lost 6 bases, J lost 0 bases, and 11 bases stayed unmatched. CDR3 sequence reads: CSVMGTSGRVSSYNEQFF. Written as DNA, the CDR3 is TGCAGCGTGATGGGAACTAGCGGGAGGGTTAGCTCCTACAATGAGCAGTTCTTC.

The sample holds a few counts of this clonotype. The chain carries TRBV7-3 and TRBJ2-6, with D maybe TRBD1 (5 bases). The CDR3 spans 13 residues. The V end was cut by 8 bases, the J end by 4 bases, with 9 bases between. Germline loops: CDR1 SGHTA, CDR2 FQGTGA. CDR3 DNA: TGTGCCAGCGGGGCTAACGGGGCCAACGTCCTGACTTTC. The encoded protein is CASGANGANVLTF.

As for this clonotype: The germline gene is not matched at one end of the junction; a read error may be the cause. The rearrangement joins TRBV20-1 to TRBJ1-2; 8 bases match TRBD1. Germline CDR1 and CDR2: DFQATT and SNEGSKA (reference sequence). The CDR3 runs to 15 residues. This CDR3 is CRVPERGQAPYGYIF. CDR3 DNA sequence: TGCAGGGTGCCAGAAAGGGGACAGGCACCCTATGGCTACATCTTC.

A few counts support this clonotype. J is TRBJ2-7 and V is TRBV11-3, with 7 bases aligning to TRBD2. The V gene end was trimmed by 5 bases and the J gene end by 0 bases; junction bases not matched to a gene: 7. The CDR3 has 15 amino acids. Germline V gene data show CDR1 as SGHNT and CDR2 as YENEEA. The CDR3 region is CASSSTAGTSYEQYF. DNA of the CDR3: TGTGCCAGCAGCAGCACAGCGGGGACCTCCTACGAGCAGTACTTC.

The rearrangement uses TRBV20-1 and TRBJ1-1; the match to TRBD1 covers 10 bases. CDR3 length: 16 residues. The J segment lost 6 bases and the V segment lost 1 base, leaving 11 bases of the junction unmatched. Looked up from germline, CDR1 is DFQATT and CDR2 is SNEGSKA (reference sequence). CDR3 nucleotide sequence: TGCAGTGCTAGAGGCTCCTCCGGGGACAGGGGCGCTGAAGCTTTCTTT. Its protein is CSARGSSGDRGAEAFF.

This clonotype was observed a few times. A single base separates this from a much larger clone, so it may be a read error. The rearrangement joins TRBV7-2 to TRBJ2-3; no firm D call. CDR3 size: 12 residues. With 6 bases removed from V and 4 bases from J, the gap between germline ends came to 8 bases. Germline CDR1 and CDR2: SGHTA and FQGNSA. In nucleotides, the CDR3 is TGTGCCAGCAGGCAGACCCCAGATACGCAGTATTTT. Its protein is CASRQTPDTQYF.